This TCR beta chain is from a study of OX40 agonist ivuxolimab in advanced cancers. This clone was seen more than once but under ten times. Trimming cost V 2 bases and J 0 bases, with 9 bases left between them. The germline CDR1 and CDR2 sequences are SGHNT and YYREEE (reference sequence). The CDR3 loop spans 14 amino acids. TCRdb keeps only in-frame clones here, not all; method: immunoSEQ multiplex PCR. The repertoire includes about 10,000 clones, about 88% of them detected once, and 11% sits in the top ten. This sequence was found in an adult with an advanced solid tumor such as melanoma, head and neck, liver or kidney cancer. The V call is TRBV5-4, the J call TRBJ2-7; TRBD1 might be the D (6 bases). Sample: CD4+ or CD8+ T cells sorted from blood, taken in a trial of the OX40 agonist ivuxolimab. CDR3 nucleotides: TGTGCCAGCAGCTTTCAGGGGACCTCCTACGAGCAGTACTTC. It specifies CASSFQGTSYEQYF.